The rows below give T cell receptor beta chains drawn from one sample of a study of cytomegalovirus exposure and HLA in healthy donors. Data came from immunoSEQ multiplex PCR; TCRdb stores just in-frame clones and leaves some out. The sample's table shows about 140,000 clones. The sequencing input was PBMCs. The receptors stem from a woman younger than 30 in good health and CMV-seronegative. Both conserved end residues are part of each CDR3. D genes are given only for firm matches.

V gene	D gene	J gene	CDR3 DNA	CDR3 protein
TRBV9	-	TRBJ2-3	TGTGCCAGCAGCGTAGTGGGGAGTCTAACAGATACGCAGTATTTT	CASSVVGSLTDTQYF
TRBV9	-	TRBJ1-6	TGTGCCAGCAGCGTAGGAGAGAATTCACCCCTCCACTTT	CASSVGENSPLHF
TRBV30	-	TRBJ2-7	TGTGCCTGGAGAGAGGCATACGAGCAGTACTTC	CAWREAYEQYF
TRBV7-9	-	TRBJ2-5	TGTGCCAGCAGCCCGCAAGAGACCCAGTACTTC	CASSPQETQYF
TRBV6-1	-	TRBJ1-1	TGTGCCACCACCTACAGCCATACCTCGAACACTGAAGCTTTCTTT	CATTYSHTSNTEAFF
TRBV2	TRBD2	TRBJ2-2	TGTGCCAGCAGGTTTACTAGCGGGCGGTTAGGGGAGCTGTTTTTT	CASRFTSGRLGELFF
TRBV18	-	TRBJ1-1	TGTGCCAGCTCACCACCGGGGGGGACTGAAGCTTTCTTT	CASSPPGGTEAFF
TRBV7-2	TRBD1	TRBJ1-5	TGTGCCAGCAGCTCCTTGGGACAGGGCTTCCCCAGGCATTTT	CASSSLGQGFPRHF
TRBV6-5	-	TRBJ1-4	TGTGCCAGCAGGATTGGGCTCAATGAAAAACTGTTTTTT	CASRIGLNEKLFF
TRBV11-2	TRBD2	TRBJ2-1	TGTGCCAGCAGCTTGGGGAGGACTAGGGCGGAGGGCGATGAGCAGTTCTTC	CASSLGRTRAEGDEQFF
TRBV28	-	TRBJ1-5	TGTGCCAGCGGCACAGGGTTGATACAGCCCCAGCATTTT	CASGTGLIQPQHF
TRBV2	-	TRBJ1-1	TGTGCCAGCAGGGCCGCTCTTGTCAGCACGGGGAACACTGAAGCTTTCTTT	CASRAALVSTGNTEAFF
TRBV7-6	-	TRBJ1-1	TGTGCCAGCAGCCCGGACAGCTCTGAAGCTTTCTTT	CASSPDSSEAFF
TRBV9	-	TRBJ2-1	TGTGCCAGCAGCTTTACCCCCCTCGGCAATGAGCAGTTCTTC	CASSFTPLGNEQFF
TRBV18	-	TRBJ2-2	TGTGCCAGCTCATATAGCCTAGGAAGCGACACCGGGGAGCTGTTTTTT	CASSYSLGSDTGELFF
TRBV6-5	TRBD2	TRBJ2-1	TGTGCCAGCAGTCTAGCGGGAGGGATTCGGAATGAGCAGTTCTTC	CASSLAGGIRNEQFF
TRBV5-4	-	TRBJ2-5	TGTGCCAGCAGCTTGGCCTTGGGGGATGCGGGGGAGACCCAGTACTTC	CASSLALGDAGETQYF
TRBV6-1	-	TRBJ2-3	TGTGCCAGCAGAAACTCCGGGACTAGCACAGATACGCAGTATTTT	CASRNSGTSTDTQYF
TRBV7-2	-	TRBJ2-7	TGTGCCAGCAGCTTAATACAGGGTCGAGCTTCCTACGAGCAGTACTTC	CASSLIQGRASYEQYF
TRBV11-2	-	TRBJ1-1	TGTGCCAGCAGCTTGGGGGGAGACACTGAAGCTTTCTTT	CASSLGGDTEAFF
TRBV5-4	-	TRBJ2-5	TGTGCCAGCAGCCCCTCCACAAGTCCACAAGAGACCCAGTACTTC	CASSPSTSPQETQYF
TRBV6-6	-	TRBJ1-3	TGTGCCAGCAGTTACCCTAGGAACACCATATATTTT	CASSYPRNTIYF
TRBV11-2	-	TRBJ1-5	TGTGCCAGCAGCTTTGGCCCGAATCAGCCCCAGCATTTT	CASSFGPNQPQHF
TRBV11-2	-	TRBJ2-2	TGTGCCAGCAGCTTATTCCCGGAGCGAGAAACCGGGGAGCTGTTTTTT	CASSLFPERETGELFF
TRBV7-3	TRBD2	TRBJ2-3	TGTGCCAGCAGCCAGGCCATACTAGCGGGAGTTCCAGATACGCAGTATTTT	CASSQAILAGVPDTQYF
TRBV19	TRBD1	TRBJ2-7	TGTGCCAGTAGTATCCAGCTTGGGACAGGGCAAAACTGCGAGCAGTACTTC	CASSIQLGTGQNCEQYF
TRBV6-1	-	TRBJ1-5	TGTGCCAGCAGAGCTACTAGTAATCAGCCCCAGCATTTT	CASRATSNQPQHF
TRBV18	-	TRBJ1-3	TGTGCCAGCTCACCCACCTCTTACGCGAGCTCTGGAAACACCATATATTTT	CASSPTSYASSGNTIYF
TRBV5-4	-	TRBJ2-1	TGTGCCAGCAGCTTTGGACTCCCCAAGTCGAGCTCCTACAATGAGCAGTTCTTC	CASSFGLPKSSSYNEQFF
TRBV25-1	TRBD1	TRBJ1-1	TGTGCCAGCAGCCAAACAGGGGGCCCAGGGAACACTGAAGCTTTCTTT	CASSQTGGPGNTEAFF
TRBV11-1	-	TRBJ2-3	TGTGCCAGCAGCAAAAGCGTACGTGGCAGGGGAGATACGCAGTATTTT	CASSKSVRGRGDTQYF
TRBV7-6	-	TRBJ2-7	TGTGCCAGCAGCTTAGGGCAGACAGGTTTTGGCGAGCAGTACTTC	CASSLGQTGFGEQYF
TRBV27	-	TRBJ2-1	TGTGCCAGCAGTTTCAACAATGAGCAGTTCTTC	CASSFNNEQFF
TRBV6-6	TRBD2	TRBJ2-1	TGTGCCAGCAGTTACCTAAGCGGGAGCCCAGGGAATGAGCAGTTCTTC	CASSYLSGSPGNEQFF
TRBV19	-	TRBJ2-6	TGTGCCAGTAGTATAGAGGCAGGACTCTCTGGGGCCAACGTCCTGACTTTC	CASSIEAGLSGANVLTF
TRBV7-6	-	TRBJ2-1	TGTGCCAGCAGCAGTCTACTTGGGGGGAATGAGCAGTTCTTC	CASSSLLGGNEQFF
TRBV19	-	TRBJ2-7	TGTGCCAGTAGTCGGGGTTACGAGCAGTACTTC	CASSRGYEQYF
TRBV10-2	-	TRBJ2-2	TGCGCCAGCACCCCTCAGGGTGCCGGGGAGCTGTTTTTT	CASTPQGAGELFF
TRBV2	TRBD1	TRBJ2-7	TGTGCCAGCAGTGAGCCCGGACAGGAGTACGAGCAGTACTTC	CASSEPGQEYEQYF
TRBV13	TRBD2	TRBJ2-3	TGTGCCAGCAGCTCCGGGACTAGATACACAGATACGCAGTATTTT	CASSSGTRYTDTQYF
TRBV7-2	-	TRBJ1-2	TGTGCCAGCAGCTTAACGGCGGGGCGGCCCTATGGCTACACCTTC	CASSLTAGRPYGYTF
TRBV7-9	-	TRBJ1-4	TGTGCCAGCAGCCCCCAATTTCAGGACACAACTAATGAAAAACTGTTTTTT	CASSPQFQDTTNEKLFF
TRBV11-2	-	TRBJ2-3	TGTGCCAGCAGCCCCAGTTTTTCAGATACGCAGTATTTT	CASSPSFSDTQYF
TRBV25-1	TRBD1	TRBJ1-2	TGTGCCAGCAGAATCCGGACCGGGACAGTCTCTGGCTACACCTTC	CASRIRTGTVSGYTF
TRBV9	-	TRBJ1-2	TGTGCCAGCAGCGTAGAGGGGACATGGAACTATGGCTACACCTTC	CASSVEGTWNYGYTF
TRBV5-1	TRBD1	TRBJ1-1	TGCGCCAGCAGCAAGGGACAGGTGGGGGCTGAAGCTTTCTTT	CASSKGQVGAEAFF
TRBV6-1	-	TRBJ1-2	TGTGCCAGCAGTAATATACAAGGGGGATTGGGTGGCTACACCTTC	CASSNIQGGLGGYTF
TRBV7-2	TRBD2	TRBJ2-1	TGTGCCAGCAGGGCCGGGACTAGCGGCTTTTACAATGAGCAGTTCTTC	CASRAGTSGFYNEQFF
TRBV5-1	TRBD2	TRBJ2-7	TGCGCCAGCAGCACCGGACTAGCGCCTTCCTACGAGCAGTACTTC	CASSTGLAPSYEQYF
TRBV27	TRBD2	TRBJ2-3	TGTGCCAGCAGTTTAAGTAGACTAGCGGGAGGAGATACGCAGTATTTT	CASSLSRLAGGDTQYF
TRBV27	-	TRBJ1-5	TGTGCCAGCAGTTTAACGTATAGGGTACGGGAGCAGCCCCAGCATTTT	CASSLTYRVREQPQHF
TRBV7-6	-	TRBJ2-3	TGTGCCAGCAGCTTACGCAGTCGGAGTACGCAGTATTTT	CASSLRSRSTQYF
TRBV9	-	TRBJ2-5	TGTGCCAGCAGCGGGGATAAGGGCACGCGAGGGGAGACCCAGTACTTC	CASSGDKGTRGETQYF